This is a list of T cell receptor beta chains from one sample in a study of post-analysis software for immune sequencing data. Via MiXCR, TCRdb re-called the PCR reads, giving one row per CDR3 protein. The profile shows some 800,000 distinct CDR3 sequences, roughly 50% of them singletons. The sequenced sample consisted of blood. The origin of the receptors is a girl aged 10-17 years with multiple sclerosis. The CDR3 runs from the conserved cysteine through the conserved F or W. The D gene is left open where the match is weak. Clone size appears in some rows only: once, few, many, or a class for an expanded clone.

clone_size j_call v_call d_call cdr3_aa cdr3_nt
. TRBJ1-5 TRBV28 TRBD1 CASGPTGASLNQPQHF TGTGCCAGCGGACCGACAGGGGCGTCCCTCAATCAGCCCCAGCATTTT
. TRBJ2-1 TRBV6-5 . CASSYSDDKNEQFF TGTGCCAGCAGTTACTCAGACGATAAGAATGAGCAGTTCTTC
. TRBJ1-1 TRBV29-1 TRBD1 CSVEVTPGQGGTEAFF TGCAGCGTTGAAGTCACGCCCGGACAGGGGGGCACTGAAGCTTTCTTT
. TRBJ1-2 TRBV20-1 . CSAATRNYGYTF TGCAGTGCTGCAACAAGGAACTATGGCTACACCTTC
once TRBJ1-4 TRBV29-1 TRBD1 CSVNTGGNEKLFF TGCAGCGTTAACACAGGGGGCAATGAAAAACTGTTTTTT
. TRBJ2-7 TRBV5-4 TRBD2 CASSWGAGGREQYF TGTGCCAGCAGCTGGGGAGCGGGAGGGCGCGAGCAGTACTTC
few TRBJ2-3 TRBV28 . CASTRDFTDTQYF TGTGCCAGTACCCGGGACTTCACAGATACGCAGTATTTT
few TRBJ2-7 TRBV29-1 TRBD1 CSILGQGYEQYF TGCAGCATCTTAGGACAGGGCTACGAGCAGTACTTC
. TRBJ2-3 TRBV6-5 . CASSLVGTVGEQYF TGTGCCAGCAGCCTAGTTGGGACTGTTGGTGAACAGTATTTT
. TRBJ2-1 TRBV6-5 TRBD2 CASSYASGGGPGNEQFF TGTGCCAGCAGTTACGCCAGCGGGGGAGGGCCCGGGAATGAGCAGTTCTTC
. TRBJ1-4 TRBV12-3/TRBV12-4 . CASSLVALPAEKLFF TGTGCCAGCAGTTTAGTTGCACTCCCGGCTGAAAAACTGTTTTTT
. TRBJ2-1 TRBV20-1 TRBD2 CSAPGTSGTVSYNEQFF TGCAGTGCTCCCGGGACTAGCGGGACGGTGTCCTACAATGAGCAGTTCTTC
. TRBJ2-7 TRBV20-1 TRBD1 CSAPGMTGGISYEQYF TGCAGTGCTCCTGGAATGACAGGGGGCATTTCGTACGAGCAGTACTTC
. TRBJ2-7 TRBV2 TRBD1 CASSVQGAGYEQYF TGTGCCAGCAGTGTTCAGGGGGCCGGGTACGAGCAGTACTTC
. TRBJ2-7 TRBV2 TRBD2 CASRYPTSGTTYEQYF TGTGCCAGCAGGTACCCGACTAGCGGAACAACCTACGAGCAGTACTTC
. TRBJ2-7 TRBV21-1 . CASPSGRGDYEQYF TGTGCCAGCCCGAGCGGGAGAGGGGACTACGAGCAGTACTTC
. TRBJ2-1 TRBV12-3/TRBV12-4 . CASSFLGGRVNEQFF TGTGCCAGCAGTTTCTTGGGCGGCCGGGTCAATGAGCAGTTCTTC
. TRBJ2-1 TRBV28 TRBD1 CASSLTGVNYNEQFF TGTGCCAGTAGTTTGACAGGGGTTAACTACAATGAGCAGTTCTTC
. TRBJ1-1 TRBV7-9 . CASSSQDWHTEAFF TGTGCCAGCAGCTCCCAGGACTGGCACACTGAAGCTTTCTTT
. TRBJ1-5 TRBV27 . CASRIRLGSNQPQHF TGTGCCAGCAGGATTAGGTTGGGCAGCAATCAGCCCCAGCATTTT
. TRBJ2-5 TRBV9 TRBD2 CASSRGLAGRATQYF TGTGCCAGCAGCCGCGGACTAGCGGGTAGGGCGACCCAGTACTTC
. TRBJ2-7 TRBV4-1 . CASSQGPGANYEQYF TGCGCCAGCAGCCAAGGACCGGGGGCTAACTACGAGCAGTACTTC
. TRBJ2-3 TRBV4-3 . CASSQLAATDTQYF TGCGCCAGCAGCCAATTAGCGGCCACAGATACGCAGTATTTT
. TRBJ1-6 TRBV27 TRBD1 CASSRDRRDSPLHF TGTGCCAGCAGTAGGGACAGGCGGGATTCACCCCTCCACTTT
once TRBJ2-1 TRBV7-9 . CAGSLGPQGYSSYNEQFF TGTGCCGGCAGCTTAGGACCCCAAGGGTATAGCTCCTACAATGAGCAGTTCTTC
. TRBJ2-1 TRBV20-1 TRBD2 CSASGGLAGNNEQFF TGCAGTGCTAGTGGTGGGCTAGCGGGAAACAATGAGCAGTTCTTC
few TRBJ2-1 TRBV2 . CASSEEAGYNEQFF TGTGCCAGCAGTGAAGAAGCCGGGTACAATGAGCAGTTCTTC
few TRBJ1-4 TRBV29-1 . CSVDRGGEKLFF TGCAGCGTTGATCGGGGAGGGGAAAAACTGTTTTTT
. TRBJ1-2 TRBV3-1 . CASSHWEAYGYTF TGTGCCAGCAGCCATTGGGAGGCCTATGGCTACACCTTC
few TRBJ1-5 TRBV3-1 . CASSQLGQPQHF TGTGCCAGCAGCCAATTGGGTCAGCCCCAGCATTTT
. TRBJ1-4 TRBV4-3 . CASSQDSWGAGSAEGEKLFF TGCGCCAGCAGCCAAGATTCTTGGGGCGCAGGGAGCGCGGAGGGGGAAAAACTGTTTTTT
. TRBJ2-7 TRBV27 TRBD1 CASPWDSVRRTYEQYF TGTGCCAGCCCATGGGACAGCGTTAGACGAACCTACGAGCAGTACTTC
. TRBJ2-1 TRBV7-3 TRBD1 CASRRTGGTQFF TGTGCCAGCAGAAGAACAGGGGGAACGCAGTTCTTC
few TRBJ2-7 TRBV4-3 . CASSQDVVSYEQYF TGCGCCAGCAGCCAAGACGTCGTAAGTTACGAGCAGTACTTC
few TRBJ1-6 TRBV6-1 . CASSTATSYGSPLHF TGTGCCAGCAGTACAGCCACGAGCTACGGTTCACCCCTCCACTTT
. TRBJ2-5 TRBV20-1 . CSARTDRQETQYF TGCAGTGCGCGGACGGATCGACAAGAGACCCAGTACTTC
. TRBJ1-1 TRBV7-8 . CASSPSLGAEGHTEAFF TGTGCCAGCAGCCCGTCCCTAGGGGCAGAGGGACACACTGAAGCTTTCTTT
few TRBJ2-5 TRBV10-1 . CASSEILKSGLAEQETQYF TGCGCCAGCAGTGAGATCTTAAAGTCTGGGCTAGCAGAACAAGAGACCCAGTACTTC
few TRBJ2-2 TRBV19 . CASSMRLGANTGELFF TGTGCCAGTAGTATGAGGTTGGGTGCAAACACCGGGGAGCTGTTTTTT
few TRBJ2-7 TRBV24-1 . CATSDWGDPYEQYF TGTGCCACCAGTGATTGGGGGGATCCCTACGAGCAGTACTTC
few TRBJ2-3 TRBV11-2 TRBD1 CASSYRDRYLTDTQYF TGTGCCAGCAGCTACCGGGACAGATATCTCACAGATACGCAGTATTTT
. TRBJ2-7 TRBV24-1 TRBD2 CATSDSGTSGYEQYF TGTGCCACCAGTGATTCCGGGACTAGCGGCTACGAGCAGTACTTC
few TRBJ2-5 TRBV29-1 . CSVEETPLGETQYF TGCAGCGTTGAAGAAACTCCGTTGGGGGAGACCCAGTACTTC
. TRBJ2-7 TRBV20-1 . CSARRGGEGSEQYF TGCAGTGCTAGAAGAGGGGGGGAGGGCTCCGAGCAGTACTTC
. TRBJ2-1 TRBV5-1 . CASSPSRAVSSYNEQFF TGCGCCAGCAGCCCCAGTCGGGCGGTCAGCTCCTACAATGAGCAGTTCTTC
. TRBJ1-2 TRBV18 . CASSSGQMNNYGYTF TGTGCCAGCTCCTCCGGGCAAATGAATAACTATGGCTACACCTTC
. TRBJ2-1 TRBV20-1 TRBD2 CSASTGLAVYNEQFF TGCAGTGCTAGCACGGGACTAGCGGTTTACAATGAGCAGTTCTTC
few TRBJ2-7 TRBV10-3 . CAISVWPRDSYEQYF TGTGCCATCAGTGTCTGGCCTCGCGACTCCTACGAGCAGTACTTC
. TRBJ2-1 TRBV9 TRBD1 CASSVVPGGGSGNEQFF TGTGCCAGCAGCGTAGTCCCAGGGGGCGGGTCTGGTAATGAGCAGTTCTTC
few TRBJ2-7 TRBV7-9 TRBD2 CASSPAGGVGLADYEQYF TGTGCCAGCAGCCCGGCCGGCGGTGTTGGACTAGCGGACTACGAGCAGTACTTC
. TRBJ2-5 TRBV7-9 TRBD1 CASSFRQGTGETQYF TGTGCCAGCAGCTTTAGACAGGGGACGGGAGAGACCCAGTACTTC
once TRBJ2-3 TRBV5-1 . CASSVLSQGRSTDTQYF TGCGCCAGCAGCGTCCTATCACAGGGTAGGAGCACAGATACGCAGTATTTT
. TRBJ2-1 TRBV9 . CAGGALGQFF TGTGCCGGCGGGGCATTGGGGCAGTTCTTC
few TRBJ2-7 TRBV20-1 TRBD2 CSAPSGDIHEQYF TGCAGTGCTCCTAGCGGGGACATCCACGAGCAGTACTTC